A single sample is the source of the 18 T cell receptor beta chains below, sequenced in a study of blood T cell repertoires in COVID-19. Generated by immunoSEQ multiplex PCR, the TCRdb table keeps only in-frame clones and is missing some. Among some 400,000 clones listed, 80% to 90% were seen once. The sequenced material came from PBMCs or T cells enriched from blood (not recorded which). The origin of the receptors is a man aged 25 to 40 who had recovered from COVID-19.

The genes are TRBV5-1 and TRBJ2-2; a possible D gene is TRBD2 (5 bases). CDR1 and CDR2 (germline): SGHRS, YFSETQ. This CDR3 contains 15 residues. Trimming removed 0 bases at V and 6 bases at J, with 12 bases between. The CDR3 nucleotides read TGCGCCAGCAGCTTGGACGGCGGGCTCGCCGGGGAGCTGTTTTTT. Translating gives CASSLDGGLAGELFF.

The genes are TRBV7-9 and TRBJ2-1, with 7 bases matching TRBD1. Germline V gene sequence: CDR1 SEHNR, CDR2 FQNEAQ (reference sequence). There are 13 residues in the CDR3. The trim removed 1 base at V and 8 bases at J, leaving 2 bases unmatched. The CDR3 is CASSLGTGDEQFF. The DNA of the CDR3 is TGTGCCAGCAGCTTAGGGACAGGCGATGAGCAGTTCTTC.

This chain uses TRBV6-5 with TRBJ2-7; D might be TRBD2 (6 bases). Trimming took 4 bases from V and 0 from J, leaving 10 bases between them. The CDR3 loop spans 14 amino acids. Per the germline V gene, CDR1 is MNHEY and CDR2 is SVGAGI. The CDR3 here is CASSLADNSYEQYF. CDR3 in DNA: TGTGCCAGCAGTTTAGCGGATAACTCCTACGAGCAGTACTTC.

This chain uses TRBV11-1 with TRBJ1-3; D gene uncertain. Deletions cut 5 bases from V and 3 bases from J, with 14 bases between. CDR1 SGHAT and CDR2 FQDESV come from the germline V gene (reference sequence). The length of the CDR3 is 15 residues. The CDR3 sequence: CASSRDILDGNTIYF. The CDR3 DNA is TGTGCCAGCAGCCGAGACATACTCGATGGAAACACCATATATTTT.

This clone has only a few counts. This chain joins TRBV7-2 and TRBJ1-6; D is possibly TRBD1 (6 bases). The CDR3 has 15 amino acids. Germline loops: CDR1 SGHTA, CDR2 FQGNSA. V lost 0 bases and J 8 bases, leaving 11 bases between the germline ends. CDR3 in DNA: TGTGCCAGCAGCTTAGCAGCGAGACAGGATTCACCCCTCCACTTT. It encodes CASSLAARQDSPLHF. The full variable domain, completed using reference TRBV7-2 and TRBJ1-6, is GAGVSQSPSNKVTEKGKDVELRCDPISGHTALYWYRQSLGQGLEFLIYFQGNSAPDKSGLPSDRFSAERTGGSVSTLTIQRTQQEDSAVYLCASSLAARQDSPLHFGNGTRLTVT.

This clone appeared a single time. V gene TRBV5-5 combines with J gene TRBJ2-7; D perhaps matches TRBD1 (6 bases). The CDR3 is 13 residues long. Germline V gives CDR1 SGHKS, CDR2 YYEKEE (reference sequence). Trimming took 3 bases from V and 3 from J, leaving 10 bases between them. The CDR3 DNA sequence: TGTGCCAGCAGCTGGGACACCTTCTACGAGCAGTACTTC. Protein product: CASSWDTFYEQYF.

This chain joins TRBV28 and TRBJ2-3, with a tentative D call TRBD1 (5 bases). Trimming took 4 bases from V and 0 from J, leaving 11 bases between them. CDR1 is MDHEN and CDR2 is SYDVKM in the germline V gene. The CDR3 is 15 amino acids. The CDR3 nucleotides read TGTGCCAGCAGTTATACAGGCTCTAGCACAGATACGCAGTATTTT. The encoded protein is CASSYTGSSTDTQYF.

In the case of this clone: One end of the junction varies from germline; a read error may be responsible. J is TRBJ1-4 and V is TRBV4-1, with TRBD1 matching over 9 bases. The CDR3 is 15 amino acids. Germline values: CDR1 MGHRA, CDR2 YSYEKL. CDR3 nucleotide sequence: TGCGCCAGCAGCCTAGTGGGACAGGGCCTTGAAAAGCTGTTTTTT. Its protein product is CASSLVGQGLEKLFF.

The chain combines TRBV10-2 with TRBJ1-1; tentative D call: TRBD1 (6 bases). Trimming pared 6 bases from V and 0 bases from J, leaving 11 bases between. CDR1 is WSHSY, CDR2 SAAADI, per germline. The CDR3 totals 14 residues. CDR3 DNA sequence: TGCGCCAGCAGCGAGACAGGAATGAACACTGAAGCTTTCTTT. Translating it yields CASSETGMNTEAFF.

The CDR3 spells CASSVPRGIWSTDTQYF. The CDR3 region has the DNA TGTGCCAGCAGTGTCCCCCGGGGGATTTGGAGCACAGATACGCAGTATTTT. The rearrangement joins TRBV25-1 to TRBJ2-3; D is possibly TRBD2 (6 bases). CDR1 is MGHDK, CDR2 SYGVNS, per germline. The CDR3 sequence is 17 residues long. The V end lost 4 bases, the J end lost 0 bases, and 17 bases lay between the germline ends.

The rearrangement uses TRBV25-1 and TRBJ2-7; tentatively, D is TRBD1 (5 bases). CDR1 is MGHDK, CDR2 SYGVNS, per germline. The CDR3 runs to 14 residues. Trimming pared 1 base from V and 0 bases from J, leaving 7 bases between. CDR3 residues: CASSEWGNSYEQYF. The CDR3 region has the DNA TGTGCCAGCAGTGAATGGGGCAACTCCTACGAGCAGTACTTC.

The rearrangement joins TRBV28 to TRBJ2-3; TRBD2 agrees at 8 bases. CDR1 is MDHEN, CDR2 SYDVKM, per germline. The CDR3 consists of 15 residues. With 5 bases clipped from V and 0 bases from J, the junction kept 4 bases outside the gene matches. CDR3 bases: TGTGCCAGCAGTGCGGGAGGCAGTAGCACAGATACGCAGTATTTT. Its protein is CASSAGGSSTDTQYF.

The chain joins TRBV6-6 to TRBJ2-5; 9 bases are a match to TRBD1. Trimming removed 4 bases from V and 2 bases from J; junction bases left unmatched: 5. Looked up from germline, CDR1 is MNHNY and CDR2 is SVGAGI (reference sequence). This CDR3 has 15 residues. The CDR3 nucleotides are TGTGCCAGCAGTTGGGGACAGGGATATCAAGAGACCCAGTACTTC. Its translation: CASSWGQGYQETQYF.

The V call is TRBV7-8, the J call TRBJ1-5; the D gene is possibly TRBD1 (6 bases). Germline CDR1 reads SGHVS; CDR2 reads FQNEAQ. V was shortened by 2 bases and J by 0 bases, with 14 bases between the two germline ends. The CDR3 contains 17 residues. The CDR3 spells CASSLSTGRYSNQPQHF. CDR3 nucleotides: TGTGCCAGCAGCTTATCGACAGGTCGCTATAGCAATCAGCCCCAGCATTTT.

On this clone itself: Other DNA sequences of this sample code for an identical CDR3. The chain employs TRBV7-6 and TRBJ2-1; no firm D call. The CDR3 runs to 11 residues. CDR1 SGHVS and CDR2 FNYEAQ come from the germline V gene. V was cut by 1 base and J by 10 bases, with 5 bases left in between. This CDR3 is CASSLDQEQFF. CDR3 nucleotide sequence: TGTGCCAGCAGCTTAGACCAGGAGCAGTTCTTC. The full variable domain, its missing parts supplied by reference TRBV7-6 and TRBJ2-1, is GAGVSQSPRYKVTKRGQDVALRCDPISGHVSLYWYRQALGQGPEFLTYFNYEAQQDKSGLPNDRFSAERPEGSISTLTIQRTEQRDSAMYRCASSLDQEQFFGPGTRLTVL.

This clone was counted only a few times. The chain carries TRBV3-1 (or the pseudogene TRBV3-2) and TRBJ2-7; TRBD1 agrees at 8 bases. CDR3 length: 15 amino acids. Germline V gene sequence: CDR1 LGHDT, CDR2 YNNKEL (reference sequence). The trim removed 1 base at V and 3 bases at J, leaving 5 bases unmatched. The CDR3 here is CASSQGGTGNYEQYF. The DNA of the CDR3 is TGTGCCAGCAGCCAAGGTGGGACAGGTAACTACGAGCAGTACTTC.

CDR3: CASKRGGTKETQYF. The CDR3 region has the DNA TGCGCCAGCAAACGTGGGGGGACCAAAGAGACCCAGTACTTC. The chain is built from TRBV10-2 and TRBJ2-5; D possibly corresponds to TRBD2 (6 bases). CDR3 length equals 14 residues. CDR1 is WSHSY, CDR2 SAAADI, per germline. V lost 7 bases, J lost 3 bases, and 15 bases lay in between.

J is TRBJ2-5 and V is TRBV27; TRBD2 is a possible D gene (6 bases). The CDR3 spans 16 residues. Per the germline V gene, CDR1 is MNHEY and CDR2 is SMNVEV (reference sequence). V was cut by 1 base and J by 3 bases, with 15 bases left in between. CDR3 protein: CASSLFSGGRKETQYF. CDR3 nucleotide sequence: TGTGCCAGCAGTTTATTCTCCGGGGGACGGAAAGAGACCCAGTACTTC.